The text below deals with one T cell receptor beta chain. The antigen is not known. This CDR3 contains 16 residues. V was pared by 5 bases and J by 6 bases, with 10 bases of the junction left unmatched. Germline V CDR1 and CDR2: SGHVS, FQNEAQ. The sample originates from a study of OX40 agonist ivuxolimab in advanced cancers. Study details: The study treated patients with ivuxolimab, an agonistic anti-OX40 (CD134) antibody. General study findings and limits: The study found that CD8+ T cells averaged more expanded clones than CD4+. Dosing at 0.1 to 3.0 mg/kg was accompanied by clonal expansion of CD4+ and CD8+ blood T cells by week 6.

The data were produced by immunoSEQ multiplex PCR, yet TCRdb's version contains in-frame clones alone and is incomplete. The table includes about 42,000 clones, roughly four fifths detected once. The chain uses TRBV7-8 and TRBJ1-6; 7 bases line up with TRBD1. Sequenced material: CD4+ or CD8+ T cells sorted from blood, taken in a trial of the OX40 agonist ivuxolimab. This TCR came from an adult with an advanced solid tumor such as melanoma, head and neck, liver or kidney cancer. DNA of the CDR3: TGTGCCAGCAGCGCCCCCCCATACAGGGGTAATTCACCCCTCCACTTT. This gives the protein CASSAPPYRGNSPLHF. The full variable domain, rest sourced from reference TRBV7-8 and TRBJ1-6, is GAGVSQSPRYKVAKRGQDVALRCDPISGHVSLFWYQQALGQGPEFLTYFQNEAQLDKSGLPSDRFFAERPEGSVSTLKIQRTQQEDSAVYLCASSAPPYRGNSPLHFGNGTRLTVT.